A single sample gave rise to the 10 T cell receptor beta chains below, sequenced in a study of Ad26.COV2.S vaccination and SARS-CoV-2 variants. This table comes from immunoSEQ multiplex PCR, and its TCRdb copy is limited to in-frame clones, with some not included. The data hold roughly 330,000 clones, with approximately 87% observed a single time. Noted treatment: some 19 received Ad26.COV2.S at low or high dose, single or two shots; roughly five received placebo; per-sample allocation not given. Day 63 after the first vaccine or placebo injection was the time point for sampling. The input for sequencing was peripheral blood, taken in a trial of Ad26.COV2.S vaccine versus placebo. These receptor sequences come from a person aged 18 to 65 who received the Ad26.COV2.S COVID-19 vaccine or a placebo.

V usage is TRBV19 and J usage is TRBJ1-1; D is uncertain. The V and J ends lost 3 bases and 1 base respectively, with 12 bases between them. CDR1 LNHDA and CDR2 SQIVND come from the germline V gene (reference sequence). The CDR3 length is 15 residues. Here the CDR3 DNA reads TGTGCCAGTAGTATGGATTGGGGAACGAACACTGAAGCTTTCTTT. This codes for CASSMDWGTNTEAFF. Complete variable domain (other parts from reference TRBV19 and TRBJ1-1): DGGITQSPKYLFRKEGQNVTLSCEQNLNHDAMYWYRQDPGQGLRLIYYSQIVNDFQKGDIAEGYSVSREKKESFPLTVTSAQKNPTAFYLCASSMDWGTNTEAFFGQGTRLTVV.

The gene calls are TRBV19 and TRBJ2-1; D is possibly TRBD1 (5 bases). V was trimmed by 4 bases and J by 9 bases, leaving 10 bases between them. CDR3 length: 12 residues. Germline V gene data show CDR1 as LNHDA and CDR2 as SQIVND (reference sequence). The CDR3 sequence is CASSSGHLEQFF. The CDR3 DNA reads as TGTGCCAGTAGTAGCGGACATCTTGAGCAGTTCTTC.

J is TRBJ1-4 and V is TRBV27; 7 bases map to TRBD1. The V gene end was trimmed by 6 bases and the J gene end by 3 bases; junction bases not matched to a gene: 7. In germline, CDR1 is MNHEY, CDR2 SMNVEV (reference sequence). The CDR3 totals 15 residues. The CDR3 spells CASSTWTGSNEKLFF. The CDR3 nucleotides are TGTGCCAGCAGCACCTGGACAGGATCTAATGAAAAACTGTTTTTT.

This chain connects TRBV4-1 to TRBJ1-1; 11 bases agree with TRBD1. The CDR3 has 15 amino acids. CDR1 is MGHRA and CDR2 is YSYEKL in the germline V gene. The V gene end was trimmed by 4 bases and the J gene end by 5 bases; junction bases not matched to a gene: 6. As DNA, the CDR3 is TGCGCCAGCAGCCTGGACGGGACAGGGGGGACTGAAGCTTTCTTT. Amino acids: CASSLDGTGGTEAFF.

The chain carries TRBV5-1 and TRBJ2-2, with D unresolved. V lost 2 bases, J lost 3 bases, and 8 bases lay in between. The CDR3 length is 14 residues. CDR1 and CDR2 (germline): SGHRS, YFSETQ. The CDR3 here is CASSFVVDTGELFF. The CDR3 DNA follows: TGCGCCAGCAGCTTCGTTGTGGACACCGGGGAGCTGTTTTTT.

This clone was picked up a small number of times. As DNA, the CDR3 is TGTGCCAGTAGTCCAAGGACAGGCTCTGGAAACACCATATATTTT. As protein: CASSPRTGSGNTIYF. The chain employs TRBV19 and TRBJ1-3; 7 nucleotides agree with TRBD1. CDR3 size: 15 residues. With 5 bases clipped from V and 0 bases from J, the junction kept 4 bases outside the gene matches. Germline CDR1 LNHDA, CDR2 SQIVND (reference sequence).

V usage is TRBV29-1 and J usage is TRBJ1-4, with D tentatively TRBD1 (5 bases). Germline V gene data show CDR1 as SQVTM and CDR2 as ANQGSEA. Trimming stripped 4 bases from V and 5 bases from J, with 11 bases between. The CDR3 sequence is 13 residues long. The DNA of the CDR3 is TGCAGCGTTGTCCGACAGAACAATGAAAAACTGTTTTTT. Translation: CSVVRQNNEKLFF.

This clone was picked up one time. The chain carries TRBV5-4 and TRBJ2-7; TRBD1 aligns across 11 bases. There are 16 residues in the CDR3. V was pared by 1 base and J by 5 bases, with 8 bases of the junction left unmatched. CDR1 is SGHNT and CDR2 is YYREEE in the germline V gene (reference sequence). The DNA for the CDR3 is TGTGCCAGCAGCTTGCTAGAGAGGACAGGGGGCGACGAGCAGTACTTC. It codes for CASSLLERTGGDEQYF.

Written as DNA, the CDR3 is TGCGCCAGCAGTGAATGGGACCGCCGACGCACAGATACGCAGTATTTT. It specifies CASSEWDRRRTDTQYF. The rearrangement uses TRBV10-2 and TRBJ2-3; either TRBD1 or TRBD2 may fit D (5 bases each). Trimming took off 3 bases at V and 1 base at J, with 14 bases between the two ends. Per germline, CDR1 WSHSY and CDR2 SAAADI. There are 16 residues in the CDR3.

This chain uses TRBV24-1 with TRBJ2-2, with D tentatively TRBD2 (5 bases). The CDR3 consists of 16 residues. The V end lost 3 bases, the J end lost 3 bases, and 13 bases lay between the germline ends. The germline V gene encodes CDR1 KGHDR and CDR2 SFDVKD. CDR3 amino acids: CATSDGYTADTGELFF. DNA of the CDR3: TGTGCCACCAGTGATGGTTACACAGCGGACACCGGGGAGCTGTTTTTT.